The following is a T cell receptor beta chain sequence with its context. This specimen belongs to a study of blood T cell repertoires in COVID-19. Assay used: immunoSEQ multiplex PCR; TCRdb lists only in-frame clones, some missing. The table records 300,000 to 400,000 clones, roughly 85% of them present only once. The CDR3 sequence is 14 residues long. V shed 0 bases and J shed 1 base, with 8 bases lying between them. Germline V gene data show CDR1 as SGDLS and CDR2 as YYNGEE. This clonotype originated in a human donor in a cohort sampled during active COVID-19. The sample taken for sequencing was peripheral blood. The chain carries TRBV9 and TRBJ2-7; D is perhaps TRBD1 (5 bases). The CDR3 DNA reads TGTGCCAGCAGCGTAGAAGCAGGGTCCTACGAGCAGTACTTC. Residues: CASSVEAGSYEQYF.